This TCR beta chain was sequenced for a study of long-term antiretroviral therapy in people with HIV. Ahead of DNA extraction, samples held roughly 0.95-11 million cryopreserved PBMC each. V lost 6 bases and J lost 7; bases outside the gene matches: 6. Germline V gene sequence: CDR1 MNHNS, CDR2 SASEGT. The CDR3 length is 15 residues. Researchers ran immunoSEQ v3.0 at survey level. Here immunoSEQ multiplex PCR was the method, and the copy in TCRdb shows in-frame clones only, minus some. Here the sample spans more than 15,000 clones, around 90% being singletons. The chain has TRBV6-1 and TRBJ2-1; 13 nucleotides line up with TRBD2. The sequence derives from a man aged 60-69 years with HIV. Sequencing used unsorted PBMCs, obtained 0.3 years after starting antiretroviral therapy. The CDR3 nucleotides read TGTGCCAGCAGGGTGGGACTAGCGGGGTATAATGAGCAGTTCTTC. Amino acid sequence: CASRVGLAGYNEQFF.